This entry lists 9 T cell receptor beta chains sequenced from one sample in a study of beta chain features in type 1 diabetes. Sequenced material consisted of expressed TCRB transcripts (all of the isolated RNA was reverse transcribed). Sequencing used immunoSEQ multiplex PCR; TCRdb keeps in-frame clones, though not all of them. This table holds 450,000 to 600,000 clones, roughly 31% found once. The sample taken for sequencing was naive CD4+ T cells from blood. The receptor set was obtained from a man aged 18 to 29 in good health.

This chain's CDR3 is CASSYRTDTQYF. CDR3 in DNA: TGTGCCAGCAGTTACCGCACAGATACGCAGTATTTT. This chain joins TRBV6-6 and TRBJ2-3; D not certain. V shed 2 bases and J shed 1 base, with 1 base lying between them. CDR1 and CDR2 (germline): MNHNY, SVGAGI (reference sequence). The length of the CDR3 is 12 residues.

This clone was counted once. CDR3 DNA: TGTGCCAGCAGCTTGGGGAAAGCTAACTATGGCTACACCTTC. Protein: CASSLGKANYGYTF. The genes are TRBV5-4 and TRBJ1-2, with D hard to call. The CDR3 extends over 14 amino acids. Germline lookup yields CDR1 SGHNT and CDR2 YYREEE (reference sequence). V dropped 0 bases and J dropped 0 bases, with 6 bases sitting between them.

The V gene is TRBV6-5, the J gene TRBJ2-5; D is perhaps TRBD2 (6 bases). This CDR3 contains 15 residues. V was clipped by 4 bases and J by 5 bases, with 17 bases between them. From germline, CDR1 is MNHEY and CDR2 SVGAGI. In DNA form, the CDR3 reads TGTGCCAGCAGTTCCGGCCCCGCAGGGAGGGAGACCCAGTACTTC. Translated, it gives CASSSGPAGRETQYF.

The genes are TRBV30 and TRBJ2-2; 8 bases are a match to TRBD2. CDR3 size: 15 residues. CDR1 and CDR2 (germline): GTSNPN, SVGIG (reference sequence). J gave up 4 bases and V 3 bases, and 7 bases lay outside the gene matches. CDR3 DNA sequence: TGTGCCTGGAGCCGCACTAGCGGAGTCACCGGGGAGCTGTTTTTT. It codes for CAWSRTSGVTGELFF.

Concerning this clone itself: The same CDR3 can be traced to other DNA sequences in this sample. The chain couples TRBV30 to TRBJ2-1, with D maybe TRBD2 (6 bases). The CDR3 is 14 amino acids. In germline, CDR1 is GTSNPN, CDR2 SVGIG (reference sequence). V dropped 3 bases and J dropped 1 base, with 10 bases sitting between them. CDR3 in amino acids: CAWSRGRSYNEQFF. CDR3 in DNA: TGTGCCTGGAGCCGTGGGAGGTCCTACAATGAGCAGTTCTTC.

The rearrangement joins TRBV30 to TRBJ1-1; D not certain. The CDR3 extends over 12 amino acids. The germline gives CDR1 GTSNPN, CDR2 SVGIG (reference sequence). Between the trimmed V and J ends, which lost 2 bases and 5 bases, there was a span of 9 bases. CDR3: CAWSSIETEAFF. CDR3 nucleotide sequence: TGTGCCTGGAGTAGTATTGAGACTGAAGCTTTCTTT.

This clone was detected a few times. V usage is TRBV7-2 and J usage is TRBJ2-7; a weak D match, TRBD2 (6 bases). Germline V gene sequence: CDR1 SGHTA, CDR2 FQGNSA. V was trimmed by 0 bases and J by 5 bases, leaving 11 bases between them. The CDR3 contains 14 residues. The CDR3 region has the DNA TGTGCCAGCAGCTTAGCGCGTCGGGAGCACGAGCAGTACTTC. Translated: CASSLARREHEQYF.

This chain uses TRBV5-1 with TRBJ1-2; 10 positions agree with TRBD1. Germline V gene data show CDR1 as SGHRS and CDR2 as YFSETQ. The CDR3 sequence is 17 residues long. V shed 4 bases, J shed 4 bases, and the junction held 13 bases outside the gene matches. The CDR3 is CASSLPGQGMEGYGYTF. Written as DNA, the CDR3 is TGCGCCAGCAGCCTTCCGGGACAGGGGATGGAAGGCTATGGCTACACCTTC.

This clone was detected a few times. The gene calls are TRBV29-1 and TRBJ2-1, with 11 bases matching TRBD2. Germline V gene data show CDR1 as SQVTM and CDR2 as ANQGSEA. This CDR3 has 14 amino acids. CDR3 residues: CTFIAGGPLGEQFF. The DNA for the CDR3 is TGCACCTTTATAGCGGGAGGGCCCTTAGGTGAGCAGTTCTTC.